A single sample is the source of the 13 T cell receptor beta chains below, sequenced in a study of T cell responses to AZD1222 COVID-19 vaccine. TCRdb's table, derived via immunoSEQ multiplex PCR, lists solely in-frame clones and lacks some. The sample contains some 100,000 clones, 87% of which appear only once. The sequenced sample was peripheral blood, obtained on day 0 of AZD1222 vaccination. These TCRs come from an adult in good health.

This chain connects TRBV19 to TRBJ2-2; 7 positions match TRBD2. Germline CDR1 reads LNHDA; CDR2 reads SQIVND (reference sequence). This CDR3 is 17 amino acids long. With 6 bases clipped from V and 5 bases from J, the junction kept 15 bases outside the gene matches. The CDR3: CASSRYGAGVDTGELFF. The CDR3 nucleotides are TGTGCCAGTAGCCGATACGGCGCGGGGGTAGATACCGGGGAGCTGTTTTTT.

The chain employs TRBV19 and TRBJ1-5, with D possibly being TRBD1 (6 bases). V was cut by 3 bases and J by 5 bases, with 20 bases left in between. CDR3 length: 17 residues. Germline-derived CDR1 and CDR2 are LNHDA and SQIVND (reference sequence). The CDR3 reads CASSIIQTGMWDQPQHF. The CDR3 DNA reads as TGTGCCAGTAGTATTATCCAAACAGGGATGTGGGATCAGCCCCAGCATTTT.

The gene calls are TRBV10-3 and TRBJ1-2; D call uncertain. The ends were cut back, 7 bases at V and 8 bases at J, with 17 bases in the middle. CDR1 ENHRY and CDR2 SYGVKD come from the germline V gene. This CDR3 spans 13 amino acids. The CDR3 nucleotides read TGTGCCATCAATGGGCAAAAGCTAAACGGCTACACCTTC. It translates to CAINGQKLNGYTF.

The rearrangement uses TRBV28 and TRBJ1-5, with D tentatively TRBD1 (5 bases). Trimming removed 7 bases at V and 5 bases at J, with 15 bases between. The germline V gene encodes CDR1 MDHEN and CDR2 SYDVKM. The CDR3 is 14 amino acids. As DNA, the CDR3 is TGTGCCAGCACCTTGGGGGTGTACTATCAGCCCCAGCATTTT. This sequence encodes CASTLGVYYQPQHF.

This chain links TRBV27 with TRBJ1-1, with 8 bases matching TRBD1. This CDR3 comprises 13 residues. V lost 4 bases, J lost 5 bases, and 3 bases stayed unmatched. CDR1 is MNHEY, CDR2 SMNVEV, per germline (reference sequence). The CDR3 DNA follows: TGTGCCAGCAGTTCACAGGGGGTGACTGAAGCTTTCTTT. It encodes CASSSQGVTEAFF.

The gene calls are TRBV6-1 and TRBJ1-5; D unresolved. The CDR3 totals 13 residues. The V gene lost 0 bases and the J gene lost 4 bases, with 4 bases spanning the gap. Germline CDR1 reads MNHNS; CDR2 reads SASEGT. CDR3 protein: CASSEAWNQPQHF. CDR3 nucleotide sequence: TGTGCCAGCAGTGAAGCTTGGAATCAGCCCCAGCATTTT.

This rearrangement joins TRBV5-1 to TRBJ1-6, with D possibly being TRBD1 (5 bases). This CDR3 region has 17 residues. Germline CDR1 reads SGHRS; CDR2 reads YFSETQ. V gave up 0 bases and J gave up 0 bases, with 10 bases separating them. This CDR3 is CASSLGQFTSYNSPLHF. Here the CDR3 DNA reads TGCGCCAGCAGCTTGGGACAGTTCACCTCCTATAATTCACCCCTCCACTTT.

The chain carries TRBV7-9 and TRBJ1-4; 8 bases are shared with TRBD1. The V gene's germline CDR1 is SEHNR and CDR2 FQNEAQ (reference sequence). The CDR3 is 14 amino acids. Losses at the gene ends were 6 bases for V and 7 bases for J; bases not matched to a gene: 7. As DNA, the CDR3 is TGTGCCAGCAGTAGCGGACAGGGAGGTGAAAAACTGTTTTTT. It translates to CASSSGQGGEKLFF.

The V call is TRBV2, the J call TRBJ1-3; D call uncertain. Deletions cut 9 bases from V and 4 bases from J, with 4 bases between. The CDR3 spans 10 residues. Germline V gene data show CDR1 as SNHLY and CDR2 as FYNNEI. CDR3 nucleotide sequence: TGTGCCAGGCGGGGAAACACCATATATTTT. Amino acid sequence: CARRGNTIYF.

The chain recombines TRBV9 with TRBJ1-2; perhaps TRBD1 as D (5 bases). The CDR3 loop spans 16 amino acids. The V gene lost 0 bases and the J gene lost 2 bases, with 14 bases spanning the gap. Germline V lookup: CDR1 SGDLS, CDR2 YYNGEE. The CDR3 spells CASSVEFGGVNYGYTF. Written as DNA, the CDR3 is TGTGCCAGCAGCGTAGAGTTTGGGGGGGTGAACTATGGCTACACCTTC. The whole variable domain, filled in from reference TRBV9 and TRBJ1-2, reads DSGVTQTPKHLITATGQRVTLRCSPRSGDLSVYWYQQSLDQGLQFLIQYYNGEERAKGNILERFSAQQFPDLHSELNLSSLELGDSALYFCASSVEFGGVNYGYTFGSGTRLTVV.

V gene TRBV24-1 combines with J gene TRBJ1-2, with D unclear. Germline V gene lookup returns CDR1 KGHDR and CDR2 SFDVKD. The CDR3 spans 11 residues. Deletions cut 5 bases from V and 7 bases from J, with 7 bases between. The chain's CDR3 is CATSGSGGYTF. CDR3 in DNA: TGTGCCACCAGTGGTTCGGGTGGCTACACCTTC.

This clone was seen a handful of times. V is TRBV7-9 and J is TRBJ1-2; 9 positions agree with TRBD1. Germline values: CDR1 SEHNR, CDR2 FQNEAQ (reference sequence). Germline trimming cut 3 bases from V and 9 bases from J; bases unmatched to any gene: 8. The CDR3 runs 14 residues. CDR3 in amino acids: CASSFQQGAHSYTF. CDR3 coding DNA: TGTGCCAGCAGCTTCCAACAGGGGGCGCATAGCTACACCTTC.

The chain employs TRBV5-8 and TRBJ1-4, with 8 bases fitting TRBD1. The CDR3 is 15 amino acids. Germline V gene lookup returns CDR1 SGHTS and CDR2 YDEGEE. V trimming: 3 bases; J trimming: 3 bases; junction bases outside the gene matches: 4. In nucleotides, the CDR3 is TGTGCCAGCAGCTCGGACAGGGCCTCTAATGAAAAACTGTTTTTT. This translates into CASSSDRASNEKLFF.